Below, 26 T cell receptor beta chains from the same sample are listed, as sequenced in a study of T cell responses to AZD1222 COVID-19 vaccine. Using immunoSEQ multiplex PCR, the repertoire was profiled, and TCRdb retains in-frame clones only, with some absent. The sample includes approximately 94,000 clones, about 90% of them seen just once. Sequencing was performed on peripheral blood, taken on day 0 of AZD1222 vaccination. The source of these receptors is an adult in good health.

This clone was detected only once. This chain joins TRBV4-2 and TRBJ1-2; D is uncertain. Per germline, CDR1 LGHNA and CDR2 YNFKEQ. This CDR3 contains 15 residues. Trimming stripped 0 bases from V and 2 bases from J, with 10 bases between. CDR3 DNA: TGTGCCAGCAGCCAAGACCCCAGGCCGAACTATGGCTACACCTTC. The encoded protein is CASSQDPRPNYGYTF.

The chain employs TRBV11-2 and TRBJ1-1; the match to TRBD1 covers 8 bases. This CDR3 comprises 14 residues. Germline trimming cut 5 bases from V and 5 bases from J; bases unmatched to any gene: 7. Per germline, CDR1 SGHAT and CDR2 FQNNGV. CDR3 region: CASSPDRDGTEAFF. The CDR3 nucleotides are TGTGCCAGCAGCCCGGACAGGGATGGGACTGAAGCTTTCTTT.

The CDR3 loop reads CASSLVFGIDEQFF. For the CDR3, the DNA is TGTGCCAGCAGCTTAGTATTTGGTATTGATGAGCAGTTCTTC. The chain links TRBV11-3 to TRBJ2-1, with D unclear. CDR1 and CDR2 from the germline V gene are SGHNT and YENEEA. This CDR3 region has 14 residues. The germline V and J ends were trimmed by 1 base and 8 bases, with 12 bases remaining between them.

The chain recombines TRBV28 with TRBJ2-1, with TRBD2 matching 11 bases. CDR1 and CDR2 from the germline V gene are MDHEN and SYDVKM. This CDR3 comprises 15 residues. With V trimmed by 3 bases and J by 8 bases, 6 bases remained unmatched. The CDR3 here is CASSLVAGGPDEQFF. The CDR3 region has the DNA TGTGCCAGCAGTTTGGTAGCGGGAGGGCCAGATGAGCAGTTCTTC.

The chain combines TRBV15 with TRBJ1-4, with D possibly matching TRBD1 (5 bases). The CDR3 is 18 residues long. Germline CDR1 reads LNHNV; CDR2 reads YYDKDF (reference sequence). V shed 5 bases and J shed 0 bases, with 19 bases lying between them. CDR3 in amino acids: CATSSGGMGVSTNEKLFF. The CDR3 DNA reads TGTGCCACCAGCTCCGGAGGGATGGGGGTTTCAACTAATGAAAAACTGTTTTTT.

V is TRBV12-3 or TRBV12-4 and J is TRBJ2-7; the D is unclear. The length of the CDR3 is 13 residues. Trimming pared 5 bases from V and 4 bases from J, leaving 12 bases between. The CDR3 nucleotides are TGTGCCAGCAGTCCCCTGGACCTATACGAGCAGTACTTC. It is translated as CASSPLDLYEQYF.

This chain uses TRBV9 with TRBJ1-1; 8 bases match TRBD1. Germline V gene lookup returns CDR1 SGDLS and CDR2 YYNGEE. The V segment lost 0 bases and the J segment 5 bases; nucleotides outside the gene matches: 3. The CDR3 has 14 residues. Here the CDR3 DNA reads TGTGCCAGCAGCGTAGACTACAGGGGGACTGAAGCTTTCTTT. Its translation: CASSVDYRGTEAFF.

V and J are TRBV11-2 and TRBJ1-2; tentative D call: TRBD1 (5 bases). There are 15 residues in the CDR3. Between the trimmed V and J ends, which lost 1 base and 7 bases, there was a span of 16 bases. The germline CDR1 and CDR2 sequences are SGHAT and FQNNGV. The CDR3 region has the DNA TGTGCCAGCAGCTTAGTCGCAGGGAAGACCGTTGGCTACACCTTC. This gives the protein CASSLVAGKTVGYTF.

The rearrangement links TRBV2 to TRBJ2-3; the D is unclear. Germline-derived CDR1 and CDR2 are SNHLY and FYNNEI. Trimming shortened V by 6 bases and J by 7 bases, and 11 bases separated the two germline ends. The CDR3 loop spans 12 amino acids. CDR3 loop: CASRLLGNTQYF. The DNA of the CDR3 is TGTGCCAGCAGGCTACTCGGAAATACGCAGTATTTT.

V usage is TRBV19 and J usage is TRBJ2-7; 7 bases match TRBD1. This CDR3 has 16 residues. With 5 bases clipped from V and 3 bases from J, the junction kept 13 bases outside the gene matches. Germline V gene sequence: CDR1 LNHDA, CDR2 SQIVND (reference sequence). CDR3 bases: TGTGCCAGTAGTCCAAACATCGAGACAGGGTACTACGAGCAGTACTTC. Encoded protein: CASSPNIETGYYEQYF.

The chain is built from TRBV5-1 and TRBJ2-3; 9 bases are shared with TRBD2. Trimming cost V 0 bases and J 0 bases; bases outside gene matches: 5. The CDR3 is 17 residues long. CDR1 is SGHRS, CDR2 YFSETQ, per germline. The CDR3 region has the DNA TGCGCCAGCAGCTTGGGACTAGCGGACGCTAGCACAGATACGCAGTATTTT. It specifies CASSLGLADASTDTQYF. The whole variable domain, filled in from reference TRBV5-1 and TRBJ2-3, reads KAGVTQTPRYLIKTRGQQVTLSCSPISGHRSVSWYQQTPGQGLQFLFEYFSETQRNKGNFPGRFSGRQFSNSRSEMNVSTLELGDSALYLCASSLGLADASTDTQYFGPGTRLTVL.

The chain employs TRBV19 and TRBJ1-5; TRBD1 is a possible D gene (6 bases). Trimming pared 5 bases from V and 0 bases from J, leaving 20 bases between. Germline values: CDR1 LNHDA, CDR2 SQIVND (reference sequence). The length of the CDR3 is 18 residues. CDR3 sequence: CASSSTGTPSYSNQPQHF. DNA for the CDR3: TGTGCCAGTAGTTCAACCGGGACACCGAGTTATAGCAATCAGCCCCAGCATTTT.

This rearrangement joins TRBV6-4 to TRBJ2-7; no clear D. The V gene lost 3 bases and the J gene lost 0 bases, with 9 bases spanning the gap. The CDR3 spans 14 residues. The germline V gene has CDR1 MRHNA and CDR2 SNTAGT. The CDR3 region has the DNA TGTGCCAGCAGTGAGGAGCCTCACTCCTACGAGCAGTACTTC. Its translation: CASSEEPHSYEQYF.

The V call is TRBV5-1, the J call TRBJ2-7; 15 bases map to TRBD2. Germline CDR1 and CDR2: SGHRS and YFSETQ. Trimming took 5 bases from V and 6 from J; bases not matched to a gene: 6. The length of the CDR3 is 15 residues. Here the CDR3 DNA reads TGCGCCAGCAGTCGGACTAGCGGGAGGGCAGGCGAGCAGTACTTC. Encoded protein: CASSRTSGRAGEQYF.

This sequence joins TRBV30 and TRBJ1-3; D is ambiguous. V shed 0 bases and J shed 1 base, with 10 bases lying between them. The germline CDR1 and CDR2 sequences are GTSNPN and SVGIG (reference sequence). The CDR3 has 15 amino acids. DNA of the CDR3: TGTGCCTGGAGTGTACTCTGGGAGTCTGGAAACACCATATATTTT. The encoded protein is CAWSVLWESGNTIYF.

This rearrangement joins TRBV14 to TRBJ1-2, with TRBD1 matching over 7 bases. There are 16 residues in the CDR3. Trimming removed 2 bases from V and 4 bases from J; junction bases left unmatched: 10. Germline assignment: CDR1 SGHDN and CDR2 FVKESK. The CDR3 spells CASSQSAQGVFYGYTF. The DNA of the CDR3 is TGTGCCAGCAGCCAAAGTGCGCAGGGGGTATTCTATGGCTACACCTTC.

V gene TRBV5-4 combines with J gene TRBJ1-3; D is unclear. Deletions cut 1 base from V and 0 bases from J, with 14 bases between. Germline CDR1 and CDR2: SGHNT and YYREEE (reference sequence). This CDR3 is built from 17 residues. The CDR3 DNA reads TGTGCCAGCAGCTTGAAGTATGGTCAGTCCTCTGGAAACACCATATATTTT. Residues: CASSLKYGQSSGNTIYF.

The CDR3, as DNA: TGCAGCGTCGGGGGGGACGGGAGCTCCTACAATGAGCAGTTCTTC. Translation: CSVGGDGSSYNEQFF. The V gene is TRBV29-1, the J gene TRBJ2-1, with 8 bases identical to TRBD2. The CDR3 covers 15 residues. Germline loops: CDR1 SQVTM, CDR2 ANQGSEA. After removal of 6 bases from V and 0 bases from J, the junction contained 7 bases not matched to a gene.

The CDR3 reads CATPGGLPSYEQYF. In DNA, the CDR3 is TGTGCCACCCCGGGTGGCCTCCCATCCTACGAGCAGTACTTC. The V gene is TRBV12-1, the J gene TRBJ2-7; the table's D call TRBD2 went unverified against the DNA. TRBV12-1 counts as a pseudogene. CDR3 length: 14 residues.

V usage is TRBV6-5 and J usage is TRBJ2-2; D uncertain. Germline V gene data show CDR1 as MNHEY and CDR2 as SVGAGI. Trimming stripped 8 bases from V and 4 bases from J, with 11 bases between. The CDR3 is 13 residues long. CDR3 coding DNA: TGTGCCAGCGGGCCTGGCGTCACCGGGGAGCTGTTTTTT. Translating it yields CASGPGVTGELFF.

The CDR3 region is CASSQATGEYYEQYF. In DNA form, the CDR3 reads TGTGCCAGCAGCCAAGCGACAGGGGAATACTACGAGCAGTACTTC. J is TRBJ2-7 and V is TRBV7-6; 8 nucleotides match TRBD1. The CDR3 covers 15 residues. The ends lost 5 bases at V and 3 bases at J; junction bases unmatched: 9. The germline V gene encodes CDR1 SGHVS and CDR2 FNYEAQ.

CDR3 coding DNA: TGTGCCAGCAGGGACAGGCTGAACACTGAAGCTTTCTTT. It translates to CASRDRLNTEAFF. The chain uses TRBV2 and TRBJ1-1, with 7 positions matching TRBD1. The CDR3 totals 13 residues. The V and J ends lost 6 bases and 0 bases, in that order; junction bases with no gene match: 1. Germline V gives CDR1 SNHLY, CDR2 FYNNEI. Full variable domain (rest looked up from reference TRBV2 and TRBJ1-1): EPEVTQTPSHQVTQMGQEVILRCVPISNHLYFYWYRQILGQKVEFLVSFYNNEISEKSEIFDDQFSVERPDGSNFTLKIRSTKLEDSAMYFCASRDRLNTEAFFGQGTRLTVV.

The CDR3 spells CASRTSRDRALPEKLFF. CDR3 DNA: TGTGCCAGCAGGACGTCCCGGGACAGGGCCTTACCGGAAAAACTGTTTTTT. The genes are TRBV2 and TRBJ1-4; TRBD1 aligns across 9 bases. Looked up from germline, CDR1 is SNHLY and CDR2 is FYNNEI. The CDR3 is 17 residues long. With 6 bases clipped from V and 8 bases from J, the junction kept 16 bases outside the gene matches.

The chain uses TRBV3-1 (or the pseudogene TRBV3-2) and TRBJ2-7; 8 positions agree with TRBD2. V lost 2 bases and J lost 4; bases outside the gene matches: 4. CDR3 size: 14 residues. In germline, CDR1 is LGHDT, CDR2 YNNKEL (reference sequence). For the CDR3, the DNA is TGTGCCAGCAGCCAACAAGCGGGAGAGTACGAGCAGTACTTC. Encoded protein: CASSQQAGEYEQYF.

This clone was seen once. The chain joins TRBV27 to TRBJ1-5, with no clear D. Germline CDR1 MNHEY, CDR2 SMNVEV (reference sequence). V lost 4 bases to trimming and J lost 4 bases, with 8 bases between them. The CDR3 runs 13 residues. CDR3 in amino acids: CASSWAANQPQHF. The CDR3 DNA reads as TGTGCCAGCAGTTGGGCCGCGAATCAGCCCCAGCATTTT.

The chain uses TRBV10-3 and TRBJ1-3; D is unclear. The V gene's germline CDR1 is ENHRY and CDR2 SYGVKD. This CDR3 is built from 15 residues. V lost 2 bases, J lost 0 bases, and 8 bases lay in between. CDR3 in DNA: TGTGCCATCAGTGAGGATCGACTCTCTGGAAACACCATATATTTT. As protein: CAISEDRLSGNTIYF.